This T cell receptor (beta chain) was observed in a study of T cell repertoires in cytomegalovirus infection. Study in general: Indicated by public TCR beta signatures were CMV infection and matching HLA type.

There are 19 residues in the CDR3. Germline V CDR1 and CDR2: SGHVS, FNYEAQ. Trimming removed 1 base from V and 0 bases from J; junction bases left unmatched: 11. Study results and limitations: Identification of carriers of CMV plus the relevant HLA was performed using cumulative public TCR beta family frequency.

This clonotype was picked up many times. Its target is not known. TCRdb redid the calling of the reads with MiXCR, one entry per CDR3 protein. In the table there are approximately 130,000 distinct CDR3 sequences, 20% to 30% of which are singletons. The clonotype comes from a human donor in good health (CMV status not recorded). Some clones in this sample may be carry-over from other donors' samples. This chain uses TRBV7-6 with TRBJ2-3, with TRBD2 matching over 9 bases. The sequenced material came from PBMCs, sequenced either directly or after in vitro stimulation (not recorded which). The CDR3 here is CASSLVSHDSGRSTDTQYF. The CDR3 bases are TGTGCCAGCAGCTTAGTCAGCCACGATAGCGGGAGAAGCACAGATACGCAGTATTTT. Full variable domain (remainder filled in from reference TRBV7-6 and TRBJ2-3): GAGVSQSPRYKVTKRGQDVALRCDPISGHVSLYWYRQALGQGPEFLTYFNYEAQQDKSGLPNDRFSAERPEGSISTLTIQRTEQRDSAMYRCASSLVSHDSGRSTDTQYFGPGTRLTVL.